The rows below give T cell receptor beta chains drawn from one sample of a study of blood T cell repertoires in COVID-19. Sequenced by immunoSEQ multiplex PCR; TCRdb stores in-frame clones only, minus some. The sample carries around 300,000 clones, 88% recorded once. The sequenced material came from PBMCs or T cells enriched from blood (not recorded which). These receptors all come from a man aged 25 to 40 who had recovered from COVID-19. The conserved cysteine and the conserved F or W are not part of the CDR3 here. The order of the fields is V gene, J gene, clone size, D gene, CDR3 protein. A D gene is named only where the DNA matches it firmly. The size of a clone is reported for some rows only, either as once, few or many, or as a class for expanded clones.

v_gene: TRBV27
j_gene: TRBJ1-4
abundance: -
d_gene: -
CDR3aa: ASSLSGAFATNEKLF

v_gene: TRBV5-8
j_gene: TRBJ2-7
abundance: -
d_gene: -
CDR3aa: ASSSSGFYEQY

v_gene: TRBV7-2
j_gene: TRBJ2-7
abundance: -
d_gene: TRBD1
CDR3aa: ASSFPAGTGAYEQY

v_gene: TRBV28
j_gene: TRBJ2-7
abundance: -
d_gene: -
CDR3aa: ASRGGGKSYEQY

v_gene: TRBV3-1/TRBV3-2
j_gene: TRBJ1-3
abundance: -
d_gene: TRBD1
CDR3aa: ASSHADRAGIY

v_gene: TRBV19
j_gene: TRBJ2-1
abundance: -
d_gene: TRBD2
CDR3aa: ASSVSGGASYNEQF

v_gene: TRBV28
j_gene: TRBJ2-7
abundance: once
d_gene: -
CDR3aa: ASSLTSSYEQY

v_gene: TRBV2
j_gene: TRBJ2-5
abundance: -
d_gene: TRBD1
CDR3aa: ASRLQGHQETQY

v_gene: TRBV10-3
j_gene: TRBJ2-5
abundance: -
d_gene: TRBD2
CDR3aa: AISGGSSGALQETQY

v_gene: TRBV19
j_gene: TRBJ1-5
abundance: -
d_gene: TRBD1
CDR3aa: ASSMTTGMPRQPQH

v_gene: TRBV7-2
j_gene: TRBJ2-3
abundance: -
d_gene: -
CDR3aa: ASSLAGQGTTDTQY

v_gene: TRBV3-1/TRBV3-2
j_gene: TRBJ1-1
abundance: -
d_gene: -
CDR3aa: ASSQPRTANTEAF

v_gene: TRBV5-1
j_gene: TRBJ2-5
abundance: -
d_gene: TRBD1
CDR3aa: ASSASTGPQETQY

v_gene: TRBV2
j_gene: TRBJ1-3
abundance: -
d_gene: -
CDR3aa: ASNPSGVGFGNTIY

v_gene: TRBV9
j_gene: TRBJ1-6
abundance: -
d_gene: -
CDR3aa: ASSVEGGANYNSPLH

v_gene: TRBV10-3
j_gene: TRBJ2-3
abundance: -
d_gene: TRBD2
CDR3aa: AIMSSGGADTQY

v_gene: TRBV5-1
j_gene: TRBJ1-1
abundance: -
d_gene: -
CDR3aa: ASSLSQGSWYTEAF

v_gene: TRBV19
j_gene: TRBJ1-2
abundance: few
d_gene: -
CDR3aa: ASSIELAAGWGYT

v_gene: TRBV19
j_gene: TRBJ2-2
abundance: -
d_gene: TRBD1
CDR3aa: ASSRQGPNTGELF

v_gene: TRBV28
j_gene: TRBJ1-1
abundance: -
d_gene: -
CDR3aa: ASSLYGRGAF

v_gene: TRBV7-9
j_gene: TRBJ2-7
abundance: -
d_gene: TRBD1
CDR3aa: ASSPPWTGGDEQY

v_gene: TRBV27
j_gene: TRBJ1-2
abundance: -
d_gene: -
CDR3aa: ASRPSTGLNYGYT

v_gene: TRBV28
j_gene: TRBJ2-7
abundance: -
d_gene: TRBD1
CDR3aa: ASSYGQGPYEQY

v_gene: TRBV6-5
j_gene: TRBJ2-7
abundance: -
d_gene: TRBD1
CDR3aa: ASSPGTGSV

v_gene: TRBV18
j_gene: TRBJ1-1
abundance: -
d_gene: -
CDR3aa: ASSPDRATEAF

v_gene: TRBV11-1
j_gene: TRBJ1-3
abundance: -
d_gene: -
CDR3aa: ASSSTGSSGNTIY

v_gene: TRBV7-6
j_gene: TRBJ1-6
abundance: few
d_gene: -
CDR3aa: ASSFGDSGSPLH

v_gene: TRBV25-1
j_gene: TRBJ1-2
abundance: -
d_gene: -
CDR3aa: ASSESSGGYT

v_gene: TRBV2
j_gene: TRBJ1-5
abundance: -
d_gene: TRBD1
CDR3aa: ASSEETGIGH

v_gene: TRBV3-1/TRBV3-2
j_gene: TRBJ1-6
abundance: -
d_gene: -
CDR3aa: ASSQGGEASPLH

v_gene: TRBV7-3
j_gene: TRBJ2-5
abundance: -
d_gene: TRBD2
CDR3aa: ASSLGLAGGQETQY

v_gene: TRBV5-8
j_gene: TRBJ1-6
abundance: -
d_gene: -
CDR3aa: ASSLGLRPLSFSPLH

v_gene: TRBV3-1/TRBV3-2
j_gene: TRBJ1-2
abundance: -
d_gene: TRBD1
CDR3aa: ASSFLDPGQDNYGYT

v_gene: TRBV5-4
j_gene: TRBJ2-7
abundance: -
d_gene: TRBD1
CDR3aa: ASSSRDRGHYEQY

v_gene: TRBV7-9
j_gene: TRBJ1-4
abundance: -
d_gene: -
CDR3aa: ASSLVGSLEKLF

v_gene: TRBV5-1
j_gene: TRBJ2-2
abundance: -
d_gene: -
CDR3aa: ASSLAPQGTGELF

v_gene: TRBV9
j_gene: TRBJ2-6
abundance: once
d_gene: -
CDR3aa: ASSSDLAGANVLT

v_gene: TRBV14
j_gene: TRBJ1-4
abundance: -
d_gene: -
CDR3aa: ASSRGGAGEKLF

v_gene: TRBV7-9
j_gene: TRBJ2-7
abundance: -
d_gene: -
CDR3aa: ASSHETASYEQY

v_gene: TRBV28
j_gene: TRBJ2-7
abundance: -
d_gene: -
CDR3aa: ASSRSYEQY

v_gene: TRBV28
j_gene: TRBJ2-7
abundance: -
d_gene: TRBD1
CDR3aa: ASSLGQGPSHYEQY

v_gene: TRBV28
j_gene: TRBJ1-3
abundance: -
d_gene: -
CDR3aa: ASRAPGNTIY

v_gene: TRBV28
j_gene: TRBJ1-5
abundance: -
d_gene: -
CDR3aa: ASSLGGRGHGNQPQH

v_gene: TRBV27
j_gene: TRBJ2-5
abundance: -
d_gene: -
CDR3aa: ASSFGAGYSRETQY

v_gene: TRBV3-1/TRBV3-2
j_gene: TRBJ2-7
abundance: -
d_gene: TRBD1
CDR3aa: ASSQGGQAYYEQY

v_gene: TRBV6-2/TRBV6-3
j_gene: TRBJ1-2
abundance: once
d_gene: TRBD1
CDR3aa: ASSYRQGESYT

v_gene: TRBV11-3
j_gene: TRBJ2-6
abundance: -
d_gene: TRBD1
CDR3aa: ASSLSRTGGSGANVLT

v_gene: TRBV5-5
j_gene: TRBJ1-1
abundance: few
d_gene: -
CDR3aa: ASSWDINTEAF

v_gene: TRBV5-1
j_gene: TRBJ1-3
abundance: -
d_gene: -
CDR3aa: ASSARQAASGNTIY